These 18 T cell receptor beta chains were all obtained from the same sample, sequenced in a study of T cell responses to AZD1222 COVID-19 vaccine. Libraries were prepared by immunoSEQ multiplex PCR; TCRdb keeps only in-frame clonotypes and omits some of them. Of fewer than 120,000 clones listed, about nine tenths are singletons. Source: peripheral blood, taken on day 0 of AZD1222 vaccination. The receptors shown here come from an adult in good health.

This clone was seen just once. The V call is TRBV28, the J call TRBJ2-7, with 10 positions matching TRBD1. Unmatched junction bases numbered 3, after V lost 6 bases and J lost 4 bases. The germline V gene has CDR1 MDHEN and CDR2 SYDVKM. The CDR3 loop spans 13 amino acids. The DNA for the CDR3 is TGTGCCAGCAGGGGACAGGGGACGTACGAGCAGTACTTC. This encodes CASRGQGTYEQYF.

The chain recombines TRBV12-3 or TRBV12-4 with TRBJ1-2, with D perhaps matching TRBD1 (5 bases). The CDR3 covers 11 residues. V was trimmed by 3 bases and J by 7 bases, leaving 6 bases between them. This chain's CDR3 is CASSLGVGYTF. As DNA, the CDR3 is TGTGCCAGCAGTTTGGGGGTTGGCTACACCTTC.

Only one count was recorded for this clone. The V call is TRBV11-1, the J call TRBJ2-7; 12 bases fit TRBD1. The CDR3 has 16 amino acids. V lost 5 bases to trimming and J lost 3 bases; unmatched junction nucleotides: 8. Per the germline V gene, CDR1 is SGHAT and CDR2 is FQDESV (reference sequence). CDR3 nucleotide sequence: TGTGCCAGCAGCGCGTGGGGGACAGGGGGCCACTACGAGCAGTACTTC. Translated, it gives CASSAWGTGGHYEQYF. Looking up the rest from reference TRBV11-1 and TRBJ2-7 gives the full variable domain: EAEVAQSPRYKITEKSQAVAFWCDPISGHATLYWYRQILGQGPELLVQFQDESVVDDSQLPKDRFSAERLKGVDSTLKIQPAELGDSAMYLCASSAWGTGGHYEQYFGPGTRLTVT.

V gene TRBV5-4 combines with J gene TRBJ2-1, with 8 bases lining up with TRBD2. V shed 1 base and J 9 bases; nucleotides not matched to a gene: 12. The germline CDR1 and CDR2 sequences are SGHNT and YYREEE (reference sequence). CDR3 length: 16 amino acids. CDR3 region: CASSLIVGGGPAEQFF. CDR3 nucleotides: TGTGCCAGCAGCTTGATCGTTGGCGGGGGGCCCGCTGAGCAGTTCTTC.

This chain connects TRBV3-1 (or the pseudogene TRBV3-2) to TRBJ1-2; TRBD1 agrees at 10 bases. The V gene's germline CDR1 is LGHDT and CDR2 YNNKEL (reference sequence). The CDR3 covers 18 residues. V shed 2 bases and J 8 bases; nucleotides not matched to a gene: 17. CDR3: CASSQPGGLRQGALGYTF. CDR3 coding DNA: TGTGCCAGCAGCCAACCGGGGGGTCTGCGACAGGGGGCCTTAGGCTACACCTTC.

This chain joins TRBV14 and TRBJ1-1; the D gene is possibly TRBD1 (5 bases). Germline CDR1 and CDR2: SGHDN and FVKESK. This CDR3 spans 13 amino acids. V was cut by 5 bases and J by 2 bases, with 9 bases left in between. CDR3 bases: TGTGCCAGCAGCGCTCAGGGTAACACTGAAGCTTTCTTT. Protein sequence: CASSAQGNTEAFF.

The rearrangement joins TRBV5-1 to TRBJ2-3; no firm D call. Trimming stripped 4 bases from V and 0 bases from J, with 9 bases between. The CDR3 has 14 amino acids. Germline V gives CDR1 SGHRS, CDR2 YFSETQ. The chain's CDR3 is CASSLETSTDTQYF. DNA for the CDR3: TGCGCCAGCAGCCTCGAGACTAGCACAGATACGCAGTATTTT.

The genes are TRBV3-1 (or the pseudogene TRBV3-2) and TRBJ1-3; no reliable D call. CDR1 and CDR2 from the germline V gene are LGHDT and YNNKEL (reference sequence). The CDR3 contains 14 residues. Between the trimmed V and J ends, which lost 4 bases and 0 bases, there was a span of 7 bases. CDR3 in DNA: TGTGCCAGCAGCCGGGGAACCTCTGGAAACACCATATATTTT. It specifies CASSRGTSGNTIYF.

V and J are TRBV27 and TRBJ1-6, with 9 bases aligning to TRBD1. This CDR3 has 14 amino acids. V lost 5 bases to trimming and J lost 8 bases; unmatched junction nucleotides: 4. Germline CDR1 and CDR2: MNHEY and SMNVEV (reference sequence). CDR3 protein: CASSPGTGHSPLHF. The CDR3 DNA follows: TGTGCCAGCAGTCCAGGGACAGGGCATTCACCCCTCCACTTT.

The chain combines TRBV30 with TRBJ1-2, with D uncertain. The ends were cut back, 2 bases at V and 4 bases at J, with 8 bases in the middle. The CDR3 has 12 residues. The germline V gene encodes CDR1 GTSNPN and CDR2 SVGIG (reference sequence). The CDR3 sequence is CAWSSSGYGYTF. CDR3 nucleotide sequence: TGTGCCTGGAGTAGTAGTGGCTATGGCTACACCTTC.

V is TRBV4-2 and J is TRBJ2-1; D is possibly TRBD2 (5 bases). V lost 0 bases and J lost 10, with 19 bases in between. Germline assignment: CDR1 LGHNA and CDR2 YNFKEQ. CDR3 length: 16 amino acids. The CDR3 here is CASSQEEADLAMEQFF. CDR3 in DNA: TGTGCCAGCAGCCAAGAAGAAGCGGACCTTGCAATGGAGCAGTTCTTC.

This clone was detected only a few times. This chain connects TRBV2 to TRBJ2-3; D may be TRBD1 (5 bases). This CDR3 has 15 amino acids. V lost 6 bases, J lost 2 bases, and 15 bases lay in between. Germline CDR1 SNHLY, CDR2 FYNNEI. CDR3: CASRANRNPTDTQYF. Written as DNA, the CDR3 is TGTGCCAGCAGGGCTAACAGGAATCCCACAGATACGCAGTATTTT.

This clone was observed a single time. The chain links TRBV4-1 to TRBJ2-3; 7 bases fit TRBD1. The CDR3 loop spans 17 amino acids. V shed 3 bases and J 10 bases; nucleotides not matched to a gene: 19. Germline CDR1 MGHRA, CDR2 YSYEKL. Here the CDR3 reads CASSQGADRQQGTAQYF. The CDR3 DNA sequence: TGCGCCAGCAGCCAGGGAGCGGACAGACAACAAGGGACAGCGCAGTATTTT.

The gene calls are TRBV7-9 and TRBJ1-1, with 7 nucleotides matching TRBD1. The V gene end was trimmed by 4 bases and the J gene end by 4 bases; junction bases not matched to a gene: 6. Germline V gene lookup returns CDR1 SEHNR and CDR2 FQNEAQ (reference sequence). The CDR3 contains 14 residues. CDR3 DNA: TGTGCCAGCAGCTCCCGACAGGGAGTCACTGAAGCTTTCTTT. It specifies CASSSRQGVTEAFF. Filled out from reference TRBV7-9 and TRBJ1-1, the complete variable domain reads DTGVSQNPRHKITKRGQNVTFRCDPISEHNRLYWYRQTLGQGPEFLTYFQNEAQLEKSRLLSDRFSAERPKGSFSTLEIQRTEQGDSAMYLCASSSRQGVTEAFFGQGTRLTVV.

The chain couples TRBV19 to TRBJ2-3, with D perhaps assigned TRBD1 or TRBD2 (5 bases each). Germline V CDR1 and CDR2: LNHDA, SQIVND (reference sequence). The CDR3 is 15 residues long. V lost 7 bases and J lost 0, with 14 bases in between. CDR3 sequence (DNA): TGTGCCAGTACGTTCGGGTGGGGGAGCACAGATACGCAGTATTTT. Encoded protein: CASTFGWGSTDTQYF.

The V call is TRBV3-1 (or the pseudogene TRBV3-2), the J call TRBJ2-7; D may be TRBD1 (5 bases). The germline V and J ends were trimmed by 1 base and 5 bases, with 12 bases remaining between them. The CDR3 extends over 14 amino acids. Germline V lookup: CDR1 LGHDT, CDR2 YNNKEL (reference sequence). CDR3 in DNA: TGTGCCAGCAGCCAAGGGCAGGGTTCCGACGAGCAGTACTTC. It codes for CASSQGQGSDEQYF.

The gene calls are TRBV6-5 and TRBJ2-7; D is uncertain. The CDR3 extends over 14 amino acids. The germline V and J ends were trimmed by 2 bases and 0 bases, with 8 bases remaining between them. From germline, CDR1 is MNHEY and CDR2 SVGAGI. Here the CDR3 DNA reads TGTGCCAGCAGTTACCGGGCGCTCTCCTACGAGCAGTACTTC. Residues: CASSYRALSYEQYF.

The chain joins TRBV18 to TRBJ2-7; TRBD2 matches at 9 bases. V shed 6 bases, J shed 5 bases, and the junction held 11 bases outside the gene matches. This CDR3 has 15 residues. Looked up from germline, CDR1 is KGHSH and CDR2 is LQKENI. The CDR3 loop is CASSNQGLALDEQYF. The CDR3 nucleotides are TGTGCCAGCTCTAACCAGGGACTAGCATTGGACGAGCAGTACTTC.